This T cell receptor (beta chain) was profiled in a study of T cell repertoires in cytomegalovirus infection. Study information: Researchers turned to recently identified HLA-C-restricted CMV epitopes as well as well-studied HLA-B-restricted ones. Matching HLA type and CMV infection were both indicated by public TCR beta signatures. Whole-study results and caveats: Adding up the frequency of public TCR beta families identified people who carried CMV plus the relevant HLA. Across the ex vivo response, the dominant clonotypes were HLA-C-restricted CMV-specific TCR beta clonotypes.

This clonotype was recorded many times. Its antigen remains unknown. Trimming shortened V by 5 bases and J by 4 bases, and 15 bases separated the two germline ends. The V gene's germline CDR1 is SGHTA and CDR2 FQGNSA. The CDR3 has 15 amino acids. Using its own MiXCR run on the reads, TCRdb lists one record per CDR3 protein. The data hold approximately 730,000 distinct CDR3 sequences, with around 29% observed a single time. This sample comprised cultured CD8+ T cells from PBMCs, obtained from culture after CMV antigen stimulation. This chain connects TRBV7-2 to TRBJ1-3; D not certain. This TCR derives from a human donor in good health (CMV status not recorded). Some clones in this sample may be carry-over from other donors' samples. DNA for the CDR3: TGTGCCAGCAGCATAGGACTGGGCCCAGGAAACACCATATATTTT. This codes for CASSIGLGPGNTIYF.